The 26 T cell receptor beta chains below were found in one sample sequenced in a study of CD4 and CD8 cells across lung adenocarcinoma regions. TCRdb fed the PCR reads into MiXCR, producing one record per CDR3 protein. The table includes about 11,000 distinct CDR3 sequences, approximately 58% detected once. Sequencing was performed on CD8+ T cells from the margin of a lung tumor. These receptors originate from a male donor with lung adenocarcinoma. The CD4 and CD8 labels of this study may be unreliable.

This clonotype has at least ten counts. This chain uses TRBV5-5 with TRBJ1-2; D is ambiguous. CDR3 length: 12 residues. The V end lost 0 bases, the J end lost 8 bases, and 8 bases lay between the germline ends. Germline assignment: CDR1 SGHKS and CDR2 YYEKEE (reference sequence). The CDR3 loop is CASSLAFRGYTF. The CDR3 DNA follows: TGTGCCAGCAGCTTGGCGTTTCGGGGCTACACCTTC.

This chain uses TRBV6-1 with TRBJ2-1, with D perhaps TRBD1 (6 bases). The V gene lost 10 bases and the J gene lost 7 bases, with 14 bases spanning the gap. Germline CDR1 is MNHNS and CDR2 is SASEGT. CDR3 length: 12 amino acids. CDR3 nucleotides: TGTGCCACTAACAGGGTGAGGAATGAGCAGTTCTTC. Protein: CATNRVRNEQFF.

CDR3 DNA sequence: TGTGCCAGCAGCGGACGGGCGGTTGGGACCGGTGCGCAGTATTTT. It is translated as CASSGRAVGTGAQYF. The chain uses TRBV6-1 and TRBJ2-3, with D possibly called TRBD1 or TRBD2 (5 bases each). CDR1 and CDR2 from the germline V gene are MNHNS and SASEGT. The germline V and J ends were trimmed by 6 bases and 10 bases, with 23 bases remaining between them. The CDR3 extends over 15 amino acids.

The rearrangement joins TRBV6-1 to TRBJ1-1, with TRBD1 as a possible D gene (5 bases). The CDR3 consists of 15 residues. Germline V gives CDR1 MNHNS, CDR2 SASEGT. The V end was cut by 3 bases, the J end by 5 bases, with 16 bases between. This chain's CDR3 is CASSDDRTFWTEAFF. The CDR3 DNA follows: TGTGCCAGCAGTGACGACAGAACGTTTTGGACTGAAGCTTTCTTT.

CDR3 protein: CASRLQGSELFGYTF. CDR3 nucleotides: TGTGCCAGCAGACTACAGGGATCGGAATTGTTCGGCTACACCTTC. V and J are TRBV6-1 and TRBJ1-2, with D possibly being TRBD1 (6 bases). The CDR3 loop spans 15 amino acids. Germline V CDR1 and CDR2: MNHNS, SASEGT. V was shortened by 6 bases and J by 8 bases, with 22 bases between the two germline ends.

Turning to this clonotype: At one boundary the junction diverges from the germline segment, which might be a read error. The J gene is TRBJ2-3, the V gene TRBV6-1; 10 nucleotides align to TRBD2. Germline CDR1 and CDR2: MNHNS and SASEGT. This CDR3 region has 14 residues. The CDR3 spells CASSDTSGADTPYF. The CDR3 nucleotides read TGTGCCAGCAGTGATACTAGCGGGGCAGATACGCCGTATTTT.

The chain carries TRBV27 and TRBJ1-2; D uncertain. Germline CDR1 and CDR2: MNHEY and SMNVEV (reference sequence). This CDR3 has 12 amino acids. Trimming took 9 bases from V and 2 from J, leaving 10 bases between them. The CDR3 DNA is TGTGCCAGTTGGGGTTTGAACTATGGCTACACCTTC. Translated, it gives CASWGLNYGYTF.

The chain is built from TRBV10-1 and TRBJ2-1, with unresolved D. The CDR3 runs 14 residues. Germline CDR1 and CDR2: WNHNN and SYGVQD (reference sequence). V lost 8 bases to trimming and J lost 5 bases, with 16 bases between them. CDR3 nucleotide sequence: TGCGCCAGCTTTTTTTGTCCGACGAACAATGAGCAGTTCTTC. Protein: CASFFCPTNNEQFF.

The rearrangement links TRBV25-1 to TRBJ2-1; 7 positions match TRBD1. CDR3 size: 15 residues. CDR1 MGHDK and CDR2 SYGVNS come from the germline V gene. V lost 5 bases to trimming and J lost 2 bases; unmatched junction nucleotides: 6. CDR3: CASSTGATAYNEQFF. In DNA, the CDR3 is TGTGCCAGCAGTACAGGGGCAACAGCCTACAATGAGCAGTTCTTC.

V is TRBV27 and J is TRBJ1-2; possibly TRBD1 for D (6 bases). This CDR3 has 15 residues. The ends were cut back, 6 bases at V and 5 bases at J, with 19 bases in the middle. CDR1 MNHEY and CDR2 SMNVEV come from the germline V gene (reference sequence). CDR3 loop: CASSPTRGGPYGYTF. The CDR3 bases are TGTGCCAGCAGCCCCACCCGGGGGGGGCCTTATGGCTACACCTTC.

The chain is built from TRBV6-1 and TRBJ2-1; 8 bases are shared with TRBD1. V dropped 1 base and J dropped 8; count of bases not matched to a gene: 7. This CDR3 is built from 15 residues. In germline, CDR1 is MNHNS, CDR2 SASEGT. CDR3 DNA sequence: TGTGCCAGCAGTGAAGTGGAGAACAGGGGGGATGAGCAGTTCTTC. Its protein is CASSEVENRGDEQFF.

This clonotype was counted only a few times. The rearrangement links TRBV7-2 to TRBJ2-1; no clear D gene. CDR1 is SGHTA and CDR2 is FQGNSA in the germline V gene. Trimming took 5 bases from V and 7 from J, leaving 12 bases between them. The CDR3 has 13 amino acids. CDR3 protein: CASSPGPTNEQFF. CDR3 nucleotides: TGTGCCAGCAGCCCAGGACCCACAAATGAGCAGTTCTTC.

This clonotype showed up just once. Given a much more abundant clone one base away, this may be a read error. The CDR3 DNA follows: TGTGCCATCAGTGATGTTGGCAGGGGGGAGGACAATGAGCAGTTCTTC. Translating it yields CAISDVGRGEDNEQFF. The chain is built from TRBV10-3 and TRBJ2-5; perhaps TRBD1 as D (7 bases). The J call is doubtful: the DNA matches TRBJ2-1 better. The CDR3 spans 16 residues. Germline CDR1 reads ENHRY; CDR2 reads SYGVKD.

V usage is TRBV6-5 and J usage is TRBJ2-1; 11 nucleotides line up with TRBD2. V dropped 0 bases and J dropped 9; count of bases not matched to a gene: 4. This CDR3 comprises 15 residues. Germline CDR1 and CDR2: MNHEY and SVGAGI. The DNA of the CDR3 is TGTGCCAGCAGTTACTCGACTAGCGGGATTTTTGAGCAGTTCTTC. Its translation: CASSYSTSGIFEQFF.

This clonotype appeared a single time. The V call is TRBV6-5, the J call TRBJ2-5; 7 bases agree with TRBD2. The CDR3 has 20 amino acids. Germline V gives CDR1 MNHEY, CDR2 SVGAGI. V shed 2 bases and J 11 bases; nucleotides not matched to a gene: 29. CDR3 nucleotide sequence: TGTGCCAGCAGTTACGGGGCCCTGGAGTTAGCGGGCGACCCCTACAATGAGCAGTACTTC. Amino acid sequence: CASSYGALELAGDPYNEQYF.

This clonotype was counted a few times. The V call is TRBV25-1, the J call TRBJ2-5, with D maybe TRBD2 (7 bases). The CDR3 has 13 amino acids. Germline V lookup: CDR1 MGHDK, CDR2 SYGVNS. V shed 0 bases and J shed 11 bases, with 13 bases lying between them. The CDR3 loop is CASSEYMKGGQYF. CDR3 DNA: TGTGCCAGCAGTGAATATATGAAGGGGGGGCAGTACTTC.

This clonotype was counted at least ten times. The rearrangement joins TRBV25-1 to TRBJ2-1; tentatively, D is TRBD1 (6 bases). The end of the DNA aligns better with TRBJ2-5, so the J call may be wrong. This CDR3 has 17 amino acids. Germline CDR1 MGHDK, CDR2 SYGVNS. The CDR3 DNA is TGTGCCAGCAGGGGTGGGCTAGCCAGGGGCGTTTGGGAGACCCAGTACTTC. Protein: CASRGGLARGVWETQYF.

V usage is TRBV4-1 and J usage is TRBJ2-1, with D perhaps TRBD1 (5 bases). The J call may be faulty, since TRBJ2-7 better matches the DNA end. CDR3 length: 17 residues. The germline V gene has CDR1 MGHRA and CDR2 YSYEKL. CDR3 sequence: CASSQDGASGIPYEQYF. CDR3 DNA: TGCGCCAGCAGCCAAGATGGGGCTTCAGGGATACCCTACGAGCAGTACTTC.

To note about this clonotype: At one boundary the junction diverges from the germline segment, which might be a read error. The chain couples TRBV27 to TRBJ2-5; the D call may be TRBD1 or TRBD2 (6 bases each). CDR1 and CDR2 (germline): MNHEY, SMNVEV (reference sequence). This CDR3 region has 15 residues. Here the CDR3 reads CAAGFGGGAQDTQYF. The CDR3 nucleotides read TGTGCCGCGGGTTTCGGGGGCGGTGCCCAAGACACCCAGTACTTC.

This clonotype is a singleton in its sample. J is TRBJ2-2 and V is TRBV4-1; D not certain. The V gene's germline CDR1 is MGHRA and CDR2 YSYEKL. The CDR3 sequence is 18 residues long. V lost 2 bases to trimming and J lost 8 bases, with 24 bases between them. The CDR3 DNA is TGCGCCAGCAGCCAACTGCAAATTCCGGGCACAGACCAGGGGGAGCTGTTTTTT. It specifies CASSQLQIPGTDQGELFF.

This clonotype was counted at least ten times. The chain carries TRBV20-1 and TRBJ2-1; a weak D match, TRBD1 (6 bases). Trimming took off 3 bases at V and 5 bases at J, with 11 bases between the two ends. This CDR3 contains 13 residues. Germline CDR1 is DFQATT and CDR2 is SNEGSKA (reference sequence). CDR3 protein: CSASRGFDNEQFF. The CDR3 DNA is TGCAGTGCTAGTAGGGGGTTTGACAATGAGCAGTTCTTC.

The chain couples TRBV6-1 to TRBJ2-5; 8 nucleotides line up with TRBD2. V shed 7 bases, J shed 5 bases, and the junction held 12 bases outside the gene matches. The germline V gene has CDR1 MNHNS and CDR2 SASEGT. The CDR3 spans 15 residues. The DNA of the CDR3 is TGTGCCAGCATCCGTAGCGGGACTACGTTGGAGACCCAGTACTTC. Its translation is CASIRSGTTLETQYF.

This sequence joins TRBV6-1 and TRBJ2-3; no firm D call. The germline V gene encodes CDR1 MNHNS and CDR2 SASEGT. The CDR3 sequence is 14 residues long. V was cut by 6 bases and J by 1 base, with 11 bases left in between. The CDR3 is CASRREWGTDTQYF. DNA of the CDR3: TGTGCCAGCAGACGAGAGTGGGGCACAGATACGCAGTATTTT.

This clonotype was observed a handful of times. This rearrangement joins TRBV6-1 to TRBJ2-3, with TRBD1 identical over 7 bases. The germline V gene encodes CDR1 MNHNS and CDR2 SASEGT. V trimming: 5 bases; J trimming: 0 bases; junction bases outside the gene matches: 8. The CDR3 is 16 residues long. The CDR3 reads CASSKDRQTSTDTQYF. In DNA, the CDR3 is TGTGCCAGCAGTAAGGACAGGCAGACTAGCACAGATACGCAGTATTTT.

This chain joins TRBV6-5 and TRBJ1-1; 7 nucleotides line up with TRBD1. Germline-derived CDR1 and CDR2 are MNHEY and SVGAGI. V gave up 0 bases and J gave up 11 bases; unmatched junction bases: 9. The CDR3 length is 14 residues. CDR3 in amino acids: CASSYSILRGAAFF. Here the CDR3 DNA reads TGTGCCAGCAGTTACTCGATCCTCAGGGGGGCTGCTTTCTTT.

This rearrangement joins TRBV11-1 to TRBJ2-1; the match to TRBD1 covers 7 bases. The CDR3 has 14 residues. Per the germline V gene, CDR1 is SGHAT and CDR2 is FQDESV (reference sequence). The junction had 3 bases not matched to a gene; V was cut back by 6 bases and J by 1 base. For the CDR3, the DNA is TGTGCCAGCAGGAGGGGACAGTCCTACAATGAGCAGTTCTTC. Translation gives CASRRGQSYNEQFF.